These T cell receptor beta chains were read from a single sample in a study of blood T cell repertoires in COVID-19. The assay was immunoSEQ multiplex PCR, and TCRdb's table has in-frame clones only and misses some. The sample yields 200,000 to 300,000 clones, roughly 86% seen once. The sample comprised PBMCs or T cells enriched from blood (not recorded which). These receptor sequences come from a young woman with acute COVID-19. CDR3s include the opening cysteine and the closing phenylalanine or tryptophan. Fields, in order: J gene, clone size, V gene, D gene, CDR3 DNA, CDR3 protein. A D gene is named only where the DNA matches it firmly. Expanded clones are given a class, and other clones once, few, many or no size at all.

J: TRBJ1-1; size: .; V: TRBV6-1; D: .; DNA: TGTGCCAGCAGTGAAACAGGTTTATCCACTGAAGCTTTCTTT; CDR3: CASSETGLSTEAFF
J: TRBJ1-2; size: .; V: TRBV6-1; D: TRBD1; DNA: TGTGCCAGCAGTGAAGCTAGACAGGGGGGTGGTGGCTACACCTTC; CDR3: CASSEARQGGGGYTF
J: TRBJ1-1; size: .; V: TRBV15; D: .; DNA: TGTGCCACCCTCGGGGGGGGAATGAACACTGAAGCTTTCTTT; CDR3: CATLGGGMNTEAFF
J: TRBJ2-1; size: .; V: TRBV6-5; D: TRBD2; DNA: TGTGCCAGCAGTTTCGGTGGCGGGGGGGATTACAATGAGCAGTTCTTC; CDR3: CASSFGGGGDYNEQFF
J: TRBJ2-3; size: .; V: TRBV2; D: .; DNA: TGTGCCAGCAGTGAAGGTGTGAGGTTGTGGCAGTATTTT; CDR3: CASSEGVRLWQYF
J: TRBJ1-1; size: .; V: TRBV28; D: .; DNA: TGTGCCAGCAGCATATCAGTGAACACTGAAGCTTTCTTT; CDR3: CASSISVNTEAFF
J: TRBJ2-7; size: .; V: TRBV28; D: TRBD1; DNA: TGTGCCAGCAGTCCGTCGTTGGGACAGGGTTCCTCCGAGCAGTACTTC; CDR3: CASSPSLGQGSSEQYF
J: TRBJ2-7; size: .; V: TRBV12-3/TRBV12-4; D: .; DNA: TGTGCCAGCGATCAGGGGGGATCCTACGAGCAGTACTTC; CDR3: CASDQGGSYEQYF
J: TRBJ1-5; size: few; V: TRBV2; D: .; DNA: TGTGCCAGCAGTGAAACTTGGCAGGGTTCTCAGCCCCAGCATTTT; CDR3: CASSETWQGSQPQHF
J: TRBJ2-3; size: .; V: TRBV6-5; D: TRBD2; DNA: TGTGCCAGCAGGTCGGCGGGGGACACAGATACGCAGTATTTT; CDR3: CASRSAGDTDTQYF
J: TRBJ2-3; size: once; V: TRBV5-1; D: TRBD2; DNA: TGCGCCAGCAGCCGCACTAGCGGGGACACAGATACGCAGTATTTT; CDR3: CASSRTSGDTDTQYF
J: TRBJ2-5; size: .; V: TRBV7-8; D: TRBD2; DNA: TGTGCCAGCAGCTCCTACCGACTAGCGGGGGGGCCGAGGCGAGAGACCCAGTACTTC; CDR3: CASSSYRLAGGPRRETQYF
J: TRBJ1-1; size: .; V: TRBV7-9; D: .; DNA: TGTGCCAGCGCAGGGGCTTCGTACACTGAAGCTTTCTTT; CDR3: CASAGASYTEAFF
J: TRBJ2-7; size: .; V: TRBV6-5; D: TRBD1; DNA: TGTGCCAGCAGCCCAACGACAGGGATGGTCCACGAGCAGTACTTC; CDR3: CASSPTTGMVHEQYF
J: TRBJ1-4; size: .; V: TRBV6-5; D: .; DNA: TGTGCCAGCAGTCCGACAGCAACTAATGAAAAACTGTTTTTT; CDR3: CASSPTATNEKLFF
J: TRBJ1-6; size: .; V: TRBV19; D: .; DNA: TGTGCCAGACGGAATTCACCCCTCCACTTT; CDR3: CARRNSPLHF
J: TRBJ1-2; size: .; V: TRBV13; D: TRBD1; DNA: TGTGCCAGCAGCTTAGGACAGGGGGGGGGCTACACCTTC; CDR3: CASSLGQGGGYTF
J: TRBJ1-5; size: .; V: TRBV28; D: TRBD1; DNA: TGTGCCAGCAGTGGCACAGGGGGCTGGAATCAGCCCCAGCATTTT; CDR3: CASSGTGGWNQPQHF
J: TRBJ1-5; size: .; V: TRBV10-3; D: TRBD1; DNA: TGTGCCATCAGGGATGGGACAGGGGGCGCGGGGCAGCCCCAGCATTTT; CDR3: CAIRDGTGGAGQPQHF
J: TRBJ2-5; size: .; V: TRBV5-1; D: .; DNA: TGCGCCAGCAGCTTGGGGAGCGGGCAAGAGACCCAGTACTTC; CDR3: CASSLGSGQETQYF
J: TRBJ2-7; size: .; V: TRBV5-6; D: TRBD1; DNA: TGTGCCAGCAGCCTCGGGACAGGGACCTACGAGCAGTACTTC; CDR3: CASSLGTGTYEQYF
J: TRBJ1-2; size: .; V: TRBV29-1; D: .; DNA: TGCAGCGTTGGGATGACAGGACAGACGGTATATGGCTACACCTTC; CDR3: CSVGMTGQTVYGYTF
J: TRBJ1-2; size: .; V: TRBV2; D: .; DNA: TGTGCCAGCAGTGGCTCCGGGACTCTCGGCAGTGGCTACACCTTC; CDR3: CASSGSGTLGSGYTF
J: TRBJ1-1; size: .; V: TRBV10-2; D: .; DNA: TGCGCCAGCAGTGACAGGGTGGTCACTGAAGCTTTCTTT; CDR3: CASSDRVVTEAFF
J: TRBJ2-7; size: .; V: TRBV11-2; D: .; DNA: TGTGCCAGCAGCTTAGAGTCCCAGGGGCCCTACGAGCAGTACTTC; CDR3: CASSLESQGPYEQYF
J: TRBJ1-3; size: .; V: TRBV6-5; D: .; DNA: TGTGCCAGCAGAGAGGGCTTTGGAAACACCATATATTTT; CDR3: CASREGFGNTIYF
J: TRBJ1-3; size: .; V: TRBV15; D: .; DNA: TGTGCCACCAGCGCGAGATTACTCTCTGGAAACACCATATATTTT; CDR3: CATSARLLSGNTIYF
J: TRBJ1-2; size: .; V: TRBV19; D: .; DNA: TGTGCCACTTCTAACTATGGCTACACCTTC; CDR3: CATSNYGYTF
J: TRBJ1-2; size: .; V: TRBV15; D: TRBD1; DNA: TGTGCCACCAGCCGCTCGACAGGGGCCGGTGGCTACACCTTC; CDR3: CATSRSTGAGGYTF
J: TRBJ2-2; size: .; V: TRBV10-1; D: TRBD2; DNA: TGCGCCAGCAGCCCTGGTGGGGGGGTTAACGGGGAGCTGTTTTTT; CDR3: CASSPGGGVNGELFF
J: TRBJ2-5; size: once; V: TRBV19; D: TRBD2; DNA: TGTGCCAGTAGTACGAACCGGAGGACTAGCGGGGGTGAGACCCAGTACTTC; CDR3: CASSTNRRTSGGETQYF
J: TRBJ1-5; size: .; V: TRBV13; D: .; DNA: TGTGCCAGCAGCTCGCAAAGAGGGCCCCAGCATTTT; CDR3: CASSSQRGPQHF
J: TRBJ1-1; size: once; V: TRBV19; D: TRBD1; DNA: TGTGCCAGTAGCCATTCCCAGGGGGGGAACACTGAAGCTTTCTTT; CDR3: CASSHSQGGNTEAFF
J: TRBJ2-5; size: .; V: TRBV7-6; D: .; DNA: TGTGCCAGCAGCTTAGGAGTTGGAGAGACCCAGTACTTC; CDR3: CASSLGVGETQYF
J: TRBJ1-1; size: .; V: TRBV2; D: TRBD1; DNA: TGTGCCAGCAGACACCGCCCCCCACAGGGGGGAGGGACTGAAGCTTTCTTT; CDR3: CASRHRPPQGGGTEAFF
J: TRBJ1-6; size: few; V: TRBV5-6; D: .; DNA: TGTGCCAGCAGTAAGTCAGCGGGAAATTCACCCCTCCACTTT; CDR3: CASSKSAGNSPLHF
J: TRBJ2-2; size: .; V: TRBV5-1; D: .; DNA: TGCGCCAGCAGCCGCCCCGGGGGCACCGGGGAGCTGTTTTTT; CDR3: CASSRPGGTGELFF
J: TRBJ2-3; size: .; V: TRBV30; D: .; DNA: TGTGCCTGGAGTGTACGGCAGTTGACTAGCACAGATACGCAGTATTTT; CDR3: CAWSVRQLTSTDTQYF
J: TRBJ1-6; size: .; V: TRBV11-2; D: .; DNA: TGTGCCAGCAGCCCAAACAGGGATGGCAATTCACCCCTCCACTTT; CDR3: CASSPNRDGNSPLHF
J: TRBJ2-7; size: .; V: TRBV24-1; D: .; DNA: TGTGCCACCAGTGATCGGGGAGGAAAAGGGAGCTACGAGCAGTACTTC; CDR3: CATSDRGGKGSYEQYF
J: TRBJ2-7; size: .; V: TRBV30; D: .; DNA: TGTGCCTGGAGTGTGGGTCTGCGGATGGTAAGCTCCTACGAGCAGTACTTC; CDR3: CAWSVGLRMVSSYEQYF
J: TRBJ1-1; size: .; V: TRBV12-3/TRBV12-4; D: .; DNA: TGTGCCAGCAGCATTGACATTCATGAAGCTTTCTTT; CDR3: CASSIDIHEAFF
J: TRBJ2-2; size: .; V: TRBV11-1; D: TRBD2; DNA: TGTGCCAGCAGCGGAAGGCGGGGGGGCTACACCGGGGAGCTGTTTTTT; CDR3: CASSGRRGGYTGELFF
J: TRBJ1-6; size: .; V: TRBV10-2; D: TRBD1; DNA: TGCGCCAGCAGCCGCCCCCGGGACAGGGAGAATTCACCCCTCCACTTT; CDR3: CASSRPRDRENSPLHF
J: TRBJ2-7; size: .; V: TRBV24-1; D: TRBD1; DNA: TGTGCCACCAGTGATTTAGGGACAGGGGGCAACGAGCAGTACTTC; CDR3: CATSDLGTGGNEQYF